This T cell receptor (beta chain) was recovered during a study of blood T cells in healthy people across ages. Isolated per sample were at least 6 million PBMCs. Findings and limits, study-wide: CMV status of donors was not determined, possibly confounding expanded clonotype changes. Strong correlation existed between TCR beta diversity and naive T cell percentage.

Ten or more counts support this clonotype. No antigen is known for it. With V trimmed by 3 bases and J by 8 bases, 8 bases remained unmatched. The CDR3 covers 13 residues. Germline V lookup: CDR1 DFQATT, CDR2 SNEGSKA (reference sequence). With a J-beta primer mix and a sample-barcoded 5' primer, a second PCR ran about 7 to 11 cycles. From the 5' RACE reads, TCRdb called clonotypes with MiXCR, one entry per CDR3 protein. The data contain 710,000 or so distinct CDR3 sequences, 32% of them seen just once; the ten biggest clones take up just over 15%. The V call is TRBV20-1, the J call TRBJ1-2, with TRBD1 identical over 8 bases. The source is a woman older than 75 in good health. The sequenced sample was blood. In DNA form, the CDR3 reads TGCAGTGCTAGCAGTCAGGGGGCGGCAGGCTACACCTTC. Protein sequence: CSASSQGAAGYTF.